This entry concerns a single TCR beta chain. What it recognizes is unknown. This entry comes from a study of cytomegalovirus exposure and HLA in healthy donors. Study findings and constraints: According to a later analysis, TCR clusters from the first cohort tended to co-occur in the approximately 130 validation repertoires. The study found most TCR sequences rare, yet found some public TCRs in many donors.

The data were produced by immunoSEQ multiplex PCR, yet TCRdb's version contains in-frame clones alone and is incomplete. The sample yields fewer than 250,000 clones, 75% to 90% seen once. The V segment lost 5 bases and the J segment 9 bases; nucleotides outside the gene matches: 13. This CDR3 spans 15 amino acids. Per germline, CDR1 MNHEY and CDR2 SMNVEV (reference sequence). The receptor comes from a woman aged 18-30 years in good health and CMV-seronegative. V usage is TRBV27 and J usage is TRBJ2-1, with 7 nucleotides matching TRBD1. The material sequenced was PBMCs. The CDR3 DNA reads TGTGCCAGCAGTCCCCGACAGGGCCCCAGCAGTGAGCAGTTCTTC. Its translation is CASSPRQGPSSEQFF.